This passage covers 5 T cell receptor beta chains from one sample sequenced in a study of human thymus T cells. Clones were sequenced by immunoSEQ multiplex PCR, and TCRdb holds only the in-frame ones, with some missing. The top ten clones hold less than 7% of a sample with 55,000 to 70,000 clones, over 85% of them seen once. Sequenced material: blood. The receptors stem from a boy under two years old with a congenital heart defect but otherwise immunologically healthy.

The genes are TRBV28 and TRBJ2-5, with a weak D call TRBD1 (6 bases). The J call may be wrong; the DNA end is better matched by TRBJ2-7. In germline, CDR1 is MDHEN, CDR2 SYDVKM. This CDR3 region has 14 residues. CDR3 amino acids: CASSLEGDGYEQYF. The CDR3 DNA reads TGTGCCAGCAGTTTAGAGGGGGACGGCTACGAGCAGTACTTC.

The chain uses TRBV5-8 and TRBJ2-3; TRBD2 might be the D (6 bases). The V end was cut by 0 bases, the J end by 1 base, with 9 bases between. Germline lookup yields CDR1 SGHTS and CDR2 YDEGEE. The CDR3 has 15 residues. The CDR3 DNA follows: TGTGCCAGCAGCTTGGGACTAGTTGGCACAGATACGCAGTATTTT. Its protein is CASSLGLVGTDTQYF.

The gene calls are TRBV11-2 and TRBJ2-5; 12 bases fit TRBD1. The ends lost 8 bases at V and 1 base at J; junction bases unmatched: 5. CDR1 SGHAT and CDR2 FQNNGV come from the germline V gene. The CDR3 totals 15 residues. The CDR3 sequence: CASVGQGAPQETQYF. The CDR3 DNA is TGTGCCAGCGTGGGACAGGGGGCCCCCCAAGAGACCCAGTACTTC.

The chain carries TRBV5-1 and TRBJ1-4; the D is unclear. The CDR3 totals 12 residues. V lost 4 bases, J lost 8 bases, and 9 bases lay in between. Looked up from germline, CDR1 is SGHRS and CDR2 is YFSETQ. CDR3 DNA: TGCGCCAGCAGCGTTCTGGGGGAAAAACTGTTTTTT. Amino acids: CASSVLGEKLFF.

The chain has TRBV27 and TRBJ1-2; TRBD1 might be the D (6 bases). V shed 1 base and J shed 5 bases, with 29 bases lying between them. This CDR3 region has 20 residues. The germline V gene encodes CDR1 MNHEY and CDR2 SMNVEV (reference sequence). CDR3 loop: CASSLWGRGNGGTRTYGYTF. In DNA form, the CDR3 reads TGTGCCAGCAGTTTATGGGGCAGGGGAAACGGTGGGACCAGAACTTATGGCTACACCTTC.